This is a list of T cell receptor beta chains from one sample in a study of T-cell reconstitution after alpha-beta-depleted transplantation in children. TCRdb re-derived calls from the PCR reads in MiXCR, one entry per CDR3 protein. The table includes roughly 420,000 distinct CDR3 sequences, 15% to 20% detected once. The sequencing here drew on PBMCs, mostly from graft donor cells, taken 360 days after TCRalphabeta/CD19-depleted stem cell transplant. These receptors all come from a boy under two years old who had a stem cell transplant for Wiskott-Aldrich syndrome, so the T cells may come from the graft donor. Both conserved end residues are part of each CDR3. The order of the fields is D gene, J gene, clone size, V gene, CDR3 DNA, CDR3 protein. D genes are given only for firm matches. The listing skips clone size in some rows; elsewhere it reads once, few, many or a size class.

. | TRBJ2-7 | . | TRBV6-1 | TGTGCCAGCATCAATGGGGGTTTGAGCTCCTACGAGCAGTACTTC | CASINGGLSSYEQYF
. | TRBJ2-5 | few | TRBV9 | TGTGCCAGCAGCGTGGTCAGCGGCTCCACCCAGTACTTC | CASSVVSGSTQYF
. | TRBJ2-3 | few | TRBV29-1 | TGCAGCGTGGGCCGACTAGCAGATACGCAGTATTTT | CSVGRLADTQYF
. | TRBJ2-1 | . | TRBV10-3 | TGTGCCATCAGTGACTGGACAGATGAGCAGTTCTTC | CAISDWTDEQFF
. | TRBJ2-2 | few | TRBV11-2 | TGTGCCAGCAGCTTAGATAGGGCCCTACCCGGGGAGCTGTTTTTT | CASSLDRALPGELFF
. | TRBJ2-1 | few | TRBV11-2 | TGTGCCAGCAGCTTGAGGTACTTGACAGTTAGCTCCTACAATGAGCAGTTCTTC | CASSLRYLTVSSYNEQFF
TRBD2 | TRBJ2-1 | . | TRBV6-5 | TGTGCCAGCAGTTACGGAGCTAGCGGGAGGGTTGAGCAGTTCTTC | CASSYGASGRVEQFF
TRBD2 | TRBJ2-1 | . | TRBV2 | TGTACCAGCAGTTTTTTTCGCCGCACTAGCGGGGGTAACAATGAGCAGTTCTTC | CTSSFFRRTSGGNNEQFF
TRBD1 | TRBJ1-4 | few | TRBV5-1 | TGCGCCAGCAGCCCTGGACAGGGGGATGAAAAACTGTTTTTT | CASSPGQGDEKLFF
TRBD2 | TRBJ2-3 | . | TRBV2 | TGTGCCAGCAGTGCTCCGGGACTAGCTCGCACAGATACGCAGTATTTT | CASSAPGLARTDTQYF
. | TRBJ2-1 | . | TRBV3-1 | TGTGCCAGCAGCCAAGGAACGGATTACAATGAGCAGTTCTTC | CASSQGTDYNEQFF
. | TRBJ1-1 | . | TRBV18 | TGTGCCAGCTCACCTTTCTGGACTGGGAACACTGAAGCTTTCTTT | CASSPFWTGNTEAFF
TRBD1 | TRBJ2-1 | few | TRBV4-3 | TGCGCCAGCAGCCAAAGCGGACAGGGCCACAATGAGCAGTTCTTC | CASSQSGQGHNEQFF
. | TRBJ2-2 | . | TRBV5-1 | TGCGCCAGCAGCTTGGATACAGGCGACACCGGGGAGCTGTTTTTT | CASSLDTGDTGELFF
. | TRBJ2-2 | few | TRBV9 | TGTGCCAGCAGCGTAGGTCACAGGGCGACCGGGGAGCTGTTTTTT | CASSVGHRATGELFF
. | TRBJ1-1 | . | TRBV27 | TGTGCCAGCAGTCTGATCAGGGGAAGAACTGAAGCTTTCTTT | CASSLIRGRTEAFF
TRBD1 | TRBJ2-1 | . | TRBV28 | TGTGCCAGCAGTTTAGTACCAGGACAGGTCTACAATGAGCAGTTCTTC | CASSLVPGQVYNEQFF
TRBD2 | TRBJ2-1 | . | TRBV7-8 | TGTGCCAGCAGCTTAAGGGTGCCGGGAGGAGGCACCAATGAGCAGTTCTTC | CASSLRVPGGGTNEQFF
TRBD2 | TRBJ2-7 | . | TRBV29-1 | TGCAGCGTTGGCACCTTAAGCGGGAGCCCTGGGCAGTACTTC | CSVGTLSGSPGQYF
. | TRBJ1-5 | . | TRBV6-6 | TGTGCCAGCAGTTATGCTGGTCAGCCCCAGCATTTT | CASSYAGQPQHF
. | TRBJ1-5 | . | TRBV12-3/TRBV12-4 | TGTGCCAGCAGTTTATCAGGGACCAATCAGCCCCAGCATTTT | CASSLSGTNQPQHF
. | TRBJ2-7 | few | TRBV5-6 | TGTGCCAGCAGCTTGGGGAGCGAGACCTACGAGCAGTACTTC | CASSLGSETYEQYF